The text below deals with one T cell receptor beta chain. These data originate in a study of early T cells in non-severe SARS-CoV-2 infection. From the 5' RACE reads, TCRdb called clonotypes with MiXCR, one entry per CDR3 protein. In the table there are about 44,000 distinct CDR3 sequences, 23% of which are singletons. V trimming: 11 bases; J trimming: 3 bases; junction bases outside the gene matches: 3. The germline CDR1 and CDR2 sequences are MGHRA and YSYEKL. CDR3 size: 11 residues. This TCR was recovered from an adult who was a healthcare worker with PCR-confirmed SARS-CoV-2 infection or an uninfected control (not recorded which). V and J are TRBV4-1 and TRBJ2-5, with 7 bases matching TRBD2. The sample consisted of whole blood, taken at baseline. Here the CDR3 reads CAGREKETQYF. The CDR3 DNA reads TGCGCCGGGAGGGAAAAAGAGACCCAGTACTTC.